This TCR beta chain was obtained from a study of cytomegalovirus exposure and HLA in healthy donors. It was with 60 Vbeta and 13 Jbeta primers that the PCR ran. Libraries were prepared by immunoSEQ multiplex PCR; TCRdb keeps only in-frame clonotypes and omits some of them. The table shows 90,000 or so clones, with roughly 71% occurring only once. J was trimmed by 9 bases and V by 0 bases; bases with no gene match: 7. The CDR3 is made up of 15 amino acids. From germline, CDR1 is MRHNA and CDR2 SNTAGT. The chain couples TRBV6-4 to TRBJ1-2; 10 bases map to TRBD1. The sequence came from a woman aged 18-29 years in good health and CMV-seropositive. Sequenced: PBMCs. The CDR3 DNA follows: TGTGCCAGCAGTGACTCGGGGACAGGGGACTCAAGCTACACCTTC. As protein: CASSDSGTGDSSYTF.